This TCR beta chain appears in the sequencing data of a study of blood T cell repertoires in COVID-19. Study as a whole: T cells, B-cell-depleted T cells, or PBMCs provided the cDNA or gDNA that served as material.

Sequencing used immunoSEQ multiplex PCR; TCRdb keeps in-frame clones, though not all of them. The profile covers 70,000 to 80,000 clones, with approximately 86% appearing a single time and approximately 14% taken by the ten largest. Germline V gene lookup returns CDR1 LNHDA and CDR2 SQIVND (reference sequence). The CDR3 sequence is 12 residues long. V was clipped by 11 bases and J by 7 bases, with 15 bases between them. Sequencing was carried out using peripheral blood. This sequence was found in a woman aged 60-75 years with acute or convalescent COVID-19. This chain links TRBV19 with TRBJ1-3; D gene ambiguous. CDR3 protein: CAGRHPENTIYF. Written as DNA, the CDR3 is TGTGCCGGGAGACACCCGGAGAACACCATATATTTT.